Reported below is one TCR beta chain. Its antigen remains unidentified. No clone much larger than this one lies a single base away; base qualities are absent. This entry belongs to a study of OX40 agonist ivuxolimab in advanced cancers. Regarding the research as a whole: The costimulatory receptor OX40 (CD134) was targeted by ivuxolimab, a fully human IgG2 agonistic monoclonal antibody. The point of sequencing TCRbeta in the periphery was to test whether ivuxolimab changed TCR sequence diversity and drove clonal T-cell expansion. Intravenous ivuxolimab was administered to patients every 2 weeks at six dose levels: 0.01, 0.1, 0.3, 1.5, 3 and 10 mg/kg. Prior anti-PD-1, anti-PD-L1 or anti-CTLA-4 therapy was permitted, and about 40% of dose-escalation patients had received checkpoint inhibitors. Of the roughly 54 patients in dose escalation, 19 had hepatocellular carcinoma, about 15 had melanoma, 9 had renal cell carcinoma and 9 had head and neck cancer. The paper covers the monotherapy dose-escalation part of the phase I ivuxolimab trial, which included N ≈ 54 patients. Three dose-escalation patients achieved partial responses, one with hepatocellular carcinoma and two with cutaneous melanoma. In the dose-escalation cohort, 82.7% of patients were male, and the mean age was approximately 60 years, with a range of about 23 to 90.

V and J are trimmed by 6 bases and 5 bases, and the gene matches miss 11 bases of the junction. For CDR1 and CDR2, the germline V gene (reference sequence) lists LNHDA and SQIVND. Reading from cysteine to phenylalanine, the CDR3 counts 15 amino acids. The DNA shown is the 45-base CDR3, in frame from base 1. For sequencing of the TCRbeta CDR3 region, genomic DNA was extracted from the sorted cells. The immunoSEQ Assay was used for sequencing of TCRbeta CDR3 regions. As stored in TCRdb, this immuneACCESS dataset retains in-frame rearrangements with V and J assigned. A fraction of the clones does not appear; measured against another copy, unresolved V genes explain less than half of the discrepancy, and the remainder lacks a known reason. A total of tens of thousands of clones appear in this sample, 87% of them only once. Approximately 4% of the sample rests with the top ten. Patients with autoimmune disease history or receiving systemic immunosuppression were excluded from the trial. Peripheral blood for TCR sequencing was collected from all dose cohorts at baseline, on cycle 4 day 1, and on cycle 7 day 1. The samples were taken from a phase I, first-in-human, multicenter, open-label dose-escalation trial of ivuxolimab. Adults with locally advanced or metastatic melanoma, renal cell, hepatocellular, or head and neck squamous cell carcinoma were enrolled in the trial. CD4+ and CD8+ T cells were sorted separately from peripheral blood before TCR sequencing.

Overall study outcomes, separate from this receptor: Partial responders in the 0.1-3.0 mg/kg groups had among the lowest normalized peripheral clonal expansion, especially among CD8+ T cells. The antigen specificity of the peripheral T cells that underwent clonal expansion was not determined. After ivuxolimab, more expanded clones were found on average in CD8+ T cells than in CD4+ T cells. Low levels of normalized T-cell clonal expansion were also seen in some patients who did not respond. At doses from 0.1 to 3.0 mg/kg, clonal expansion was seen in both CD4+ and CD8+ blood T cells between baseline and week 6.

Sequenced here: CD4+ or CD8+ T cells sorted from blood, sampled in a trial of the OX40 agonist ivuxolimab. The chain was built from TRBV19 and TRBJ1-1, with TRBD1 identical over 8 junction bases. The TCR sequence derives from an adult with an advanced solid tumor such as melanoma, head and neck, liver or kidney cancer. The base sequence is TGTGCCAGTAGGAACCCCGGGACAGGAGGAACTGAAGCTTTCTTT. It translates as CASRNPGTGGTEAFF.